This T cell receptor beta chain was recorded in a study of vaccination and CD4 T cells after COVID-19. Whole-study context: The convalescents included six males and four females, and among them two were Hispanic while seven were Caucasian. Overlapping spike peptides from SARS-CoV-2, HCoV-NL63, HCoV-OC43 and HCoV-229E served to stimulate the cells. General observations from the study: In convalescent patients, a median around 87% of post-vaccine SARS-CoV-2-reactive clones appeared only after vaccination.

This clonotype was seen a few times. What it binds is not known. The treatment denotes: roughly 10-day PBMC culture with coronavirus spike peptide pools or control peptides (ViraFEST assay). Using peptide pools, antigen-specific T cells were expanded in ViraFEST before TCRs were sequenced. Scientists ran DNA taken from cultured CD4+ T cells through the Oncomine TCR Beta short-read assay for sequencing. Each CDR3 protein gets one entry after TCRdb re-called the PCR reads with MiXCR. This table has roughly 13,000 distinct CDR3 sequences, around 50% appearing once. Trimming cost V 4 bases and J 0 bases; bases outside gene matches: 6. The germline CDR1 and CDR2 sequences are SGHVS and FNYEAQ. The CDR3 consists of 15 residues.

This chain links TRBV7-6 with TRBJ2-7; TRBD1 agrees at 7 bases. This sequence originates from a human donor who had recovered from COVID-19. The sample comprised CD4+ T cells from blood, cultured in vitro. CDR3 amino acids: CASSSGTVSSYEQYF. Here the CDR3 DNA reads TGTGCCAGCAGCTCCGGGACAGTAAGCTCCTACGAGCAGTACTTC.